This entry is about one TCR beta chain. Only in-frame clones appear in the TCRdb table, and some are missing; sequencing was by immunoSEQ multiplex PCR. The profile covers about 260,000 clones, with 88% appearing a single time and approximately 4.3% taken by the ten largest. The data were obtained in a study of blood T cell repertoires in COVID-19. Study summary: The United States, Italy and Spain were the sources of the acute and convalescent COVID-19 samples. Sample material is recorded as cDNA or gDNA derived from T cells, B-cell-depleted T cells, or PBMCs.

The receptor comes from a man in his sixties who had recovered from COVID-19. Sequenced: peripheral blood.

In nucleotides, the CDR3 is TGTGCCAGCAGCTTAAAGGGAGGCGAGCAGTACTTC. This codes for CASSLKGGEQYF. The rearrangement links TRBV7-3 to TRBJ2-7, with D tentatively TRBD2 (6 bases). V shed 1 base and J shed 6 bases, with 7 bases lying between them. Germline V gene data show CDR1 as SGHTA and CDR2 as FQGTGA. CDR3 length: 12 residues.